Below, 21 T cell receptor beta chains from the same sample are listed, as sequenced in a study of PD-1 blockade in classical Hodgkin lymphoma. The protocol was immunoSEQ multiplex PCR, while the TCRdb copy is restricted to in-frame clones and leaves out a portion. The sample holds around 100,000 clones; 85% to 90% are singletons and the top ten take around 7%. After autologous stem cell transplantation all patients relapsed, and prior brentuximab vedotin exposure differed between cohorts. This sample comprised peripheral blood mononuclear cells (PBMCs), obtained before the second cycle of nivolumab. These receptors all come from a human donor with classical Hodgkin lymphoma.

This sequence joins TRBV9 and TRBJ1-3, with D perhaps TRBD1 (5 bases). V was clipped by 0 bases and J by 9 bases, with 13 bases between them. The CDR3 extends over 14 amino acids. Germline CDR1 SGDLS, CDR2 YYNGEE. The CDR3 here is CASSVGPAGGTIYF. As DNA, the CDR3 is TGTGCCAGCAGCGTAGGGCCAGCCGGGGGCACCATATATTTT. Supplemented by reference TRBV9 and TRBJ1-3, the full variable domain reads DSGVTQTPKHLITATGQRVTLRCSPRSGDLSVYWYQQSLDQGLQFLIQYYNGEERAKGNILERFSAQQFPDLHSELNLSSLELGDSALYFCASSVGPAGGTIYFGEGSWLTVV.

The chain joins TRBV19 to TRBJ1-2, with D maybe TRBD1 (5 bases). Trimming removed 5 bases at V and 2 bases at J, with 9 bases between. The CDR3 has 13 residues. Germline-derived CDR1 and CDR2 are LNHDA and SQIVND (reference sequence). For the CDR3, the DNA is TGTGCCAGTAGTTGGGGGGGGAACTATGGCTACACCTTC. Amino acid sequence: CASSWGGNYGYTF.

Regarding this clone: The same CDR3 also results from other DNA sequences found in this sample. The chain uses TRBV7-2 and TRBJ1-3; D is undetermined. Trimming left V 2 bases short and J 3 bases short, with 8 bases between. Germline lookup yields CDR1 SGHTA and CDR2 FQGNSA. The CDR3 is made up of 14 amino acids. The CDR3 loop reads CASSLKGSGNTIYF. In nucleotides, the CDR3 is TGTGCCAGCAGCTTAAAGGGTAGTGGAAACACCATATATTTT. Full variable domain (missing parts from reference TRBV7-2 and TRBJ1-3): GAGVSQSPSNKVTEKGKDVELRCDPISGHTALYWYRQSLGQGLEFLIYFQGNSAPDKSGLPSDRFSAERTGGSVSTLTIQRTQQEDSAVYLCASSLKGSGNTIYFGEGSWLTVV.

The V call is TRBV21-1, the J call TRBJ1-2. TRBV21-1 is described as a pseudogene. CDR3 length equals 16 residues. CDR3 amino acids: CASSKPARRIPRGYTF. The CDR3 bases are TGTGCCAGCAGCAAACCGGCTCGGCGCATCCCCCGCGGCTACACCTTC.

The CDR3, as DNA: TGCGCCAGCAGCCAAGGGTATGCCAGGGGGCCAATCGAGCAGTACTTC. Its protein product is CASSQGYARGPIEQYF. This chain connects TRBV4-1 to TRBJ2-7, with TRBD1 matching 8 bases. CDR1 is MGHRA, CDR2 YSYEKL, per germline. The CDR3 has 16 residues. V shed 1 base, J shed 6 bases, and the junction held 11 bases outside the gene matches.

This rearrangement joins TRBV11-3 to TRBJ2-1; 13 bases agree with TRBD2. The junction had 8 bases not matched to a gene; V was cut back by 5 bases and J by 13 bases. This CDR3 region has 14 residues. The germline CDR1 and CDR2 sequences are SGHNT and YENEEA. The CDR3 DNA reads TGTGCCAGCAGCGCAACTAGCGGGGGGGCATTTCAGTTCTTC. Amino acid sequence: CASSATSGGAFQFF.

The rearrangement uses TRBV7-6 and TRBJ2-3; D possibly uses TRBD1 or TRBD2 (6 bases each). The CDR3 totals 20 residues. Trimming took 5 bases from V and 2 from J, leaving 29 bases between them. Germline-derived CDR1 and CDR2 are SGHVS and FNYEAQ. The CDR3 DNA reads as TGTGCCAGCAGCCTCCGCAAAACCCCGGGGGCCTGGAGGAACACAGATACGCAGTATTTT. Translating gives CASSLRKTPGAWRNTDTQYF.

The rearrangement joins TRBV28 to TRBJ1-2, with D unresolved. Trimming cost V 5 bases and J 6 bases, with 7 bases left between them. The CDR3 has 11 amino acids. Germline values: CDR1 MDHEN, CDR2 SYDVKM. The CDR3 DNA is TGTGCCAGCAGTACACGAGATGGCTACACCTTC. Its translation is CASSTRDGYTF.

V and J are TRBV21-1 and TRBJ2-7; TRBD1, the table's D call, was not compared with the DNA. TRBV21-1 is a documented pseudogene. This CDR3 has 15 residues. The CDR3 region is CASSSSGTVSYEQYF. As DNA, the CDR3 is TGTGCCAGCAGCTCCTCCGGGACAGTCTCCTACGAGCAGTACTTC.

This clone was detected only a few times. The rearrangement uses TRBV19 and TRBJ1-1; TRBD1 might be the D (5 bases). V lost 0 bases to trimming and J lost 11 bases, with 19 bases between them. Germline V gives CDR1 LNHDA, CDR2 SQIVND (reference sequence). This CDR3 has 15 residues. CDR3 coding DNA: TGTGCCAGTAGTATAGAACCCCGGGACGGCGGAGCGGCTTTCTTT. Translation gives CASSIEPRDGGAAFF.

The chain carries TRBV29-1 and TRBJ2-1; D call uncertain. The CDR3 sequence is 11 residues long. V was pared by 4 bases and J by 3 bases, with 4 bases between. CDR1 and CDR2 (germline): SQVTM, ANQGSEA. As DNA, the CDR3 is TGCAGCGTTGGCTACTACAATGAGCAGTTCTTC. Protein: CSVGYYNEQFF.

The chain recombines TRBV2 with TRBJ1-1; TRBD1 aligns across 7 bases. CDR1 and CDR2 from the germline V gene are SNHLY and FYNNEI. V lost 4 bases, J lost 2 bases, and 10 bases stayed unmatched. The CDR3 has 16 residues. The CDR3 spells CASSVNRDSLNTEAFF. Here the CDR3 DNA reads TGTGCCAGCAGTGTAAACCGGGACAGTCTTAACACTGAAGCTTTCTTT.

CDR3 nucleotide sequence: TGTGCCAGCAGTAACAGTGGGTGGGAGACCCAGTACTTC. As protein: CASSNSGWETQYF. The V gene is TRBV27, the J gene TRBJ2-5; D is uncertain. CDR1 and CDR2 from the germline V gene are MNHEY and SMNVEV (reference sequence). The CDR3 is 13 amino acids. Trimming took 5 bases from V and 5 from J, leaving 12 bases between them.

This clone was recorded a few times. The V call is TRBV11-2, the J call TRBJ1-2; D might be TRBD1 (5 bases). Germline assignment: CDR1 SGHAT and CDR2 FQNNGV. V lost 6 bases and J lost 4, with 18 bases in between. The CDR3 covers 15 residues. The CDR3 nucleotides read TGTGCCAGCAGTTCCCGGTGGAGGGGCAGCTATGGCTACACCTTC. Protein sequence: CASSSRWRGSYGYTF.

This chain links TRBV29-1 with TRBJ2-1; TRBD1 matches 7 bases. Per the germline V gene, CDR1 is SQVTM and CDR2 is ANQGSEA. The CDR3 covers 14 residues. The J segment lost 1 base and the V segment lost 7 bases, leaving 7 bases of the junction unmatched. The CDR3 bases are TGCAGCGCCGAGGGGGCGAAGTCCTACAATGAGCAGTTCTTC. This sequence encodes CSAEGAKSYNEQFF.

The chain couples TRBV11-3 to TRBJ2-1; 7 bases map to TRBD1. Germline V gene lookup returns CDR1 SGHNT and CDR2 YENEEA. V lost 4 bases and J lost 4; bases outside the gene matches: 7. The length of the CDR3 is 15 residues. The CDR3 spells CASSSTWDSYNEQFF. For the CDR3, the DNA is TGTGCCAGCAGCTCAACCTGGGACAGTTACAATGAGCAGTTCTTC.

The chain is built from TRBV19 and TRBJ1-5; tentative D call: TRBD1 (5 bases). Trimming removed 3 bases from V and 6 bases from J, with 12 bases in between. The CDR3 contains 14 residues. From germline, CDR1 is LNHDA and CDR2 SQIVND (reference sequence). The CDR3 spells CASSISAGGQPQHF. The CDR3 DNA is TGTGCCAGTAGTATTTCTGCCGGGGGTCAGCCCCAGCATTTT.

This clone was found once. The chain joins TRBV25-1 to TRBJ1-1; TRBD1 is a possible D gene (5 bases). With 1 base removed from V and 1 base from J, the gap between germline ends came to 7 bases. The CDR3 is 14 amino acids. Germline V gene data show CDR1 as MGHDK and CDR2 as SYGVNS. The CDR3 sequence is CASSEFGGNTEAFF. Here the CDR3 DNA reads TGTGCCAGCAGTGAATTCGGGGGGAACACTGAAGCTTTCTTT.

The chain combines TRBV5-1 with TRBJ2-3; D possibly corresponds to TRBD2 (6 bases). Deletions cut 4 bases from V and 0 bases from J, with 12 bases between. Looked up from germline, CDR1 is SGHRS and CDR2 is YFSETQ. The CDR3 has 15 residues. The CDR3 nucleotides read TGCGCCAGCAGCCGCCGGGAGTCTAGCACAGATACGCAGTATTTT. Protein sequence: CASSRRESSTDTQYF.

This chain uses TRBV29-1 with TRBJ2-5; 8 nucleotides agree with TRBD2. J lost 1 base, V lost 3 bases, and 13 bases had no gene match. The CDR3 covers 17 residues. Germline CDR1 reads SQVTM; CDR2 reads ANQGSEA. The CDR3 DNA is TGCAGCGTTGATGGGCTAGCGGGCAGAGAGAGCCAAGAGACCCAGTACTTC. Translated, it gives CSVDGLAGRESQETQYF.

The chain is built from TRBV18 and TRBJ2-2; D gene ambiguous. V lost 2 bases, J lost 7 bases, and 5 bases lay in between. CDR3 length equals 12 residues. Germline CDR1 is KGHSH and CDR2 is LQKENI. CDR3 sequence reads: CASSPRLGELFF. The CDR3, as DNA: TGTGCCAGCTCACCAAGGCTCGGGGAGCTGTTTTTT. Using reference TRBV18 and TRBJ2-2 for the parts outside the CDR3, the full variable domain is NAGVMQNPRHLVRRRGQEARLRCSPMKGHSHVYWYRQLPEEGLKFMVYLQKENIIDESGMPKERFSAEFPKEGPSILRIQQVVRGDSAAYFCASSPRLGELFFGEGSRLTVL.